This T cell receptor beta chain emerged from a study of T cell responses to AZD1222 COVID-19 vaccine. Study-level information: Second doses were pooled across both intervals (about 4 or about 12 weeks). General observations from the study: White British ancestry dominated among donors, who included more females, and clonal diversity was possibly underestimated.

The table came from immunoSEQ multiplex PCR; TCRdb's copy has only in-frame clones and leaves some out. The sample has approximately 74,000 clones; 80% to 85% are singletons. Concerning this clone itself: Its antigen is undetermined.

The germline gives CDR1 LGHDT, CDR2 YNNKEL (reference sequence). This CDR3 contains 13 residues. V dropped 3 bases and J dropped 3 bases, with 9 bases sitting between them. The chain is built from TRBV3-1 (or the pseudogene TRBV3-2) and TRBJ2-7, with D possibly being TRBD1 (5 bases). The sequences come from peripheral blood, collected on day 0 of AZD1222 vaccination. The sequence was obtained from an adult in good health. This CDR3 reads CASSHRQGYEQYF. The CDR3 nucleotides read TGTGCCAGCAGCCACAGGCAGGGCTACGAGCAGTACTTC.